This entry lists 17 T cell receptor beta chains sequenced from one sample in a study of shared clonotypes between healthy human individuals. TCRdb's table, derived via immunoSEQ multiplex PCR, lists solely in-frame clones and lacks some. The data contain about 1.5 million clones, nearly 99% of them singletons. The specimen was naive CD4+ T cells sorted from blood. Subset in this sample: CD45RA+ positively selected. The receptors derive from a man aged 25 to 45 in good health.

Concerning this clone itself: Within the sample, other DNA sequences also encode this same CDR3. The rearrangement joins TRBV5-1 to TRBJ2-1, with 9 bases lining up with TRBD2. Per germline, CDR1 SGHRS and CDR2 YFSETQ. The ends lost 5 bases at V and 0 bases at J; junction bases unmatched: 3. The CDR3 length is 15 residues. As DNA, the CDR3 is TGCGCCAGCAGTCTAGCGGGAAGCTCCTACAATGAGCAGTTCTTC. The encoded protein is CASSLAGSSYNEQFF.

This sequence joins TRBV11-2 and TRBJ1-1, with 7 bases that match TRBD1. The V and J ends lost 4 bases and 1 base, in that order; junction bases with no gene match: 15. The CDR3 is made up of 18 amino acids. Germline CDR1 SGHAT, CDR2 FQNNGV. The CDR3 reads CASSSRDSLKSANTEAFF. Written as DNA, the CDR3 is TGTGCCAGCAGCTCCAGGGACAGTCTAAAGAGTGCGAACACTGAAGCTTTCTTT.

The gene calls are TRBV6-1 and TRBJ1-4, with 9 bases fitting TRBD1. This CDR3 has 16 amino acids. Germline lookup yields CDR1 MNHNS and CDR2 SASEGT. The trim removed 2 bases at V and 9 bases at J, leaving 10 bases unmatched. CDR3 region: CASSESRQGDTKKLFF. CDR3 sequence (DNA): TGTGCCAGCAGTGAAAGTCGACAGGGGGACACGAAAAAACTGTTTTTT.

This chain joins TRBV7-9 and TRBJ1-2; weak D call: TRBD1 (5 bases). CDR1 and CDR2 from the germline V gene are SEHNR and FQNEAQ (reference sequence). This CDR3 is 13 amino acids long. V lost 4 bases, J lost 13 bases, and 19 bases lay in between. DNA for the CDR3: TGTGCCAGCAGCTCAGCCGGGACGAATGGCGGCACCTTC. Translation: CASSSAGTNGGTF.

The genes are TRBV5-1 and TRBJ2-2; TRBD2 aligns across 7 bases. The germline gives CDR1 SGHRS, CDR2 YFSETQ. With V trimmed by 4 bases and J by 13 bases, 13 bases remained unmatched. The CDR3 runs 14 residues. The CDR3 DNA follows: TGCGCCAGCAGCAGCGACACCGGGAGGACGCCGCTGTTTTTT. This sequence encodes CASSSDTGRTPLFF.

The rearrangement joins TRBV25-1 to TRBJ2-7; D is unclear. Trimming cost V 0 bases and J 3 bases, with 6 bases left between them. This CDR3 comprises 13 residues. From germline, CDR1 is MGHDK and CDR2 SYGVNS. The CDR3 nucleotides read TGTGCCAGCAGTGAATACCCCCGCTACGAGCAGTACTTC. Amino acids: CASSEYPRYEQYF.

CDR3 region: CASSLAWAGTFDNTEAFF. The CDR3 nucleotides are TGTGCCAGCAGCTTAGCGTGGGCGGGGACTTTCGACAACACTGAAGCTTTCTTT. The chain recombines TRBV7-9 with TRBJ1-1; perhaps TRBD1 as D (5 bases). Per the germline V gene, CDR1 is SEHNR and CDR2 is FQNEAQ (reference sequence). This CDR3 has 18 residues. V was trimmed by 0 bases and J by 2 bases, leaving 19 bases between them.

The J gene is TRBJ2-7, the V gene TRBV7-3, with TRBD1 as a possible D gene (5 bases). Per germline, CDR1 SGHTA and CDR2 FQGTGA. CDR3 length: 15 amino acids. Trimming took 0 bases from V and 5 from J, leaving 14 bases between them. The CDR3 DNA reads as TGTGCCAGCAGCTTAACAGGGGCAGGCCCCCACGAGCAGTACTTC. It is translated as CASSLTGAGPHEQYF.

The chain links TRBV28 to TRBJ2-1; D is undetermined. Trimming cost V 5 bases and J 9 bases, with 14 bases left between them. The CDR3 consists of 13 residues. Germline lookup yields CDR1 MDHEN and CDR2 SYDVKM. CDR3 region: CASSLGDPGEQFF. DNA of the CDR3: TGTGCCAGCAGTCTTGGGGATCCGGGTGAGCAGTTCTTC.

The J gene is TRBJ2-5, the V gene TRBV7-9; a weak D match, TRBD2 (6 bases). Germline CDR1 SEHNR, CDR2 FQNEAQ (reference sequence). Between the trimmed V and J ends, which lost 5 bases and 5 bases, there was a span of 12 bases. The CDR3 has 13 amino acids. Here the CDR3 DNA reads TGTGCCAGCAGCACGAGTGGGGGGGAGACCCAGTACTTC. Translating gives CASSTSGGETQYF.

Turning to this clone: At one end, the junction sequence differs from germline, possibly due to a read error. V usage is TRBV10-3 and J usage is TRBJ1-1; D ambiguous. The CDR3 has 18 amino acids. CDR1 and CDR2 from the germline V gene are ENHRY and SYGVKD. CDR3 amino acids: CAITEILLSKPMNTEAFF. CDR3 bases: TGTGCCATCACTGAGATCCTACTCTCCAAGCCGATGAACACTGAAGCTTTCTTT.

The V call is TRBV28, the J call TRBJ2-7; D unclear. V was pared by 6 bases and J by 4 bases, with 10 bases between. The CDR3 has 12 residues. From germline, CDR1 is MDHEN and CDR2 SYDVKM. CDR3 sequence reads: CASRRSLYEQYF. The CDR3, as DNA: TGTGCCAGCAGGAGATCGTTGTACGAGCAGTACTTC.

The V call is TRBV5-5, the J call TRBJ1-2; 7 bases line up with TRBD1. CDR3 length: 16 amino acids. The germline CDR1 and CDR2 sequences are SGHKS and YYEKEE (reference sequence). V was clipped by 0 bases and J by 2 bases; unmatched bases: 7. CDR3: CASSLEGTASNYGYTF. CDR3 bases: TGTGCCAGCAGCTTGGAGGGGACAGCTTCGAACTATGGCTACACCTTC.

CDR3 in amino acids: CASSRTGETYNEQFF. DNA of the CDR3: TGCGCCAGCAGCCGGACAGGGGAAACCTACAATGAGCAGTTCTTC. This chain connects TRBV5-1 to TRBJ2-1, with 9 bases matching TRBD1. The length of the CDR3 is 15 residues. Germline V lookup: CDR1 SGHRS, CDR2 YFSETQ. Unmatched junction bases numbered 4, after V lost 4 bases and J lost 2 bases.

The rearrangement links TRBV6-1 to TRBJ1-5; D is ambiguous. Germline assignment: CDR1 MNHNS and CDR2 SASEGT. V lost 2 bases to trimming and J lost 7 bases, with 9 bases between them. This CDR3 spans 13 amino acids. CDR3 nucleotide sequence: TGTGCCAGCAGTGAAAATCGGGAACAGCCCCAGCATTTT. Translation: CASSENREQPQHF.

This chain connects TRBV2 to TRBJ2-1, with TRBD2 as a possible D gene (7 bases). Trimming took 6 bases from V and 0 from J, leaving 9 bases between them. There are 14 residues in the CDR3. From germline, CDR1 is SNHLY and CDR2 FYNNEI. CDR3 nucleotide sequence: TGTGCCAGCAGGAGGGGGGGCTCCTACAATGAGCAGTTCTTC. Its protein product is CASRRGGSYNEQFF.

The V and J genes are TRBV5-1 and TRBJ2-1, with 9 bases that match TRBD1. The CDR3 has 16 amino acids. Losses at the gene ends were 3 bases for V and 9 bases for J; bases not matched to a gene: 13. CDR1 is SGHRS and CDR2 is YFSETQ in the germline V gene. CDR3 DNA: TGCGCCAGCAGCTCCACTCCGGGACAGGGCTATAGTGAGCAGTTCTTC. This encodes CASSSTPGQGYSEQFF.